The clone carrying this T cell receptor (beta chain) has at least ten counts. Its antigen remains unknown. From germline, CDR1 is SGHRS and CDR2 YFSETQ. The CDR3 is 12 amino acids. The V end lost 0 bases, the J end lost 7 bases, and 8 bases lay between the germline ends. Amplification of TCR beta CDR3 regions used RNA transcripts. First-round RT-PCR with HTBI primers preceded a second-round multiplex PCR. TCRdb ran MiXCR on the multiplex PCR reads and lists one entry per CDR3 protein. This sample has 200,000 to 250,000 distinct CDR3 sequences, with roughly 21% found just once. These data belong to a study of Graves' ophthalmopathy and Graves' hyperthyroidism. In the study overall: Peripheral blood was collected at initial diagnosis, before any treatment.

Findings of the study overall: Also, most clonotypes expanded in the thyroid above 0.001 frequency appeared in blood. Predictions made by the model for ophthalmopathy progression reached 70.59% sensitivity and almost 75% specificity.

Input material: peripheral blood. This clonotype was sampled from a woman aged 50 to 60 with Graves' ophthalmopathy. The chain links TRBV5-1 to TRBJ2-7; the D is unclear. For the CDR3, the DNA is TGCGCCAGCAGCTTGGACTACAGAGAGCAGTACTTC. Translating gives CASSLDYREQYF. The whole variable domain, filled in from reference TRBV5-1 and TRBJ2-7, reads KAGVTQTPRYLIKTRGQQVTLSCSPISGHRSVSWYQQTPGQGLQFLFEYFSETQRNKGNFPGRFSGRQFSNSRSEMNVSTLELGDSALYLCASSLDYREQYFGPGTRLTVT.